These 8 T cell receptor beta chains were sequenced from one sample in a study of blood T cell repertoires in COVID-19. Repertoires were generated with immunoSEQ multiplex PCR, while TCRdb's copy carries only in-frame clones and drops some. The sample has around 270,000 clones, about 89% seen once; the top ten hold around 0.88%. Sequences were obtained from peripheral blood. The receptors originated from a man aged 25-45 years with acute or convalescent COVID-19.

V and J are TRBV5-1 and TRBJ1-4, with TRBD1 matching over 9 bases. CDR3 size: 15 residues. Germline V lookup: CDR1 SGHRS, CDR2 YFSETQ. The V and J ends lost 1 base and 7 bases, in that order; junction bases with no gene match: 5. The CDR3 protein is CASSLLTGGIEKLFF. The CDR3 bases are TGCGCCAGCAGCTTGTTGACAGGGGGGATTGAAAAACTGTTTTTT.

The rearrangement uses TRBV7-3 and TRBJ1-2; D perhaps matches TRBD1 (5 bases). V dropped 5 bases and J dropped 2 bases, with 15 bases sitting between them. Germline CDR1 is SGHTA and CDR2 is FQGTGA. The CDR3 runs 15 residues. CDR3 residues: CASSPYGGWNYGYTF. CDR3 DNA sequence: TGTGCCAGCAGCCCGTATGGGGGGTGGAACTATGGCTACACCTTC.

The chain links TRBV28 to TRBJ2-2; TRBD1 matches at 7 bases. The CDR3 is made up of 14 amino acids. Germline-derived CDR1 and CDR2 are MDHEN and SYDVKM. The junction had 9 bases not matched to a gene; V was cut back by 6 bases and J by 8 bases. The CDR3 reads CASRPTGARGELFF. Written as DNA, the CDR3 is TGTGCCAGCAGGCCTACAGGGGCGAGGGGGGAGCTGTTTTTT.

This clone has a handful of counts. V usage is TRBV7-2 and J usage is TRBJ2-7, with 9 bases aligning to TRBD2. The J segment lost 7 bases and the V segment lost 5 bases, leaving 15 bases of the junction unmatched. Germline V gene sequence: CDR1 SGHTA, CDR2 FQGNSA. The CDR3 runs to 16 residues. In DNA form, the CDR3 reads TGTGCCAGCAGCCCGCGGGGTAGCGGGAGAAGTAGGGAGCAGTACTTC. Protein product: CASSPRGSGRSREQYF.

The rearrangement uses TRBV3-1 (or the pseudogene TRBV3-2) and TRBJ2-3; D is ambiguous. V was cut by 1 base and J by 1 base, with 9 bases left in between. Germline V lookup: CDR1 LGHDT, CDR2 YNNKEL (reference sequence). There are 15 residues in the CDR3. The CDR3 sequence: CASSQGLSGTDTQYF. The DNA of the CDR3 is TGTGCCAGCAGCCAAGGACTGAGTGGCACAGATACGCAGTATTTT.

The chain carries TRBV15 and TRBJ2-1; TRBD2 matches 11 bases. The germline V gene encodes CDR1 LNHNV and CDR2 YYDKDF (reference sequence). The CDR3 covers 15 residues. V was pared by 1 base and J by 7 bases, with 3 bases of the junction left unmatched. The CDR3, as DNA: TGTGCCACCAGCAGAGGGGGACTAGCGGTGAATGAGCAGTTCTTC. Translated, it gives CATSRGGLAVNEQFF.

This clone was seen a few times. The chain is built from TRBV28 and TRBJ1-4; 8 nucleotides align to TRBD1. This CDR3 is 14 amino acids long. The trim removed 7 bases at V and 7 bases at J, leaving 8 bases unmatched. Germline CDR1 reads MDHEN; CDR2 reads SYDVKM. The CDR3 region is CASTGGEGSEKLFF. The CDR3 DNA reads as TGTGCCAGCACAGGGGGCGAGGGTAGTGAAAAACTGTTTTTT.

The V call is TRBV5-1, the J call TRBJ1-6; D gene ambiguous. The CDR3 has 14 residues. Looked up from germline, CDR1 is SGHRS and CDR2 is YFSETQ. V dropped 5 bases and J dropped 7 bases, with 13 bases sitting between them. CDR3 coding DNA: TGCGCCAGCAGTCCCGGGGAAACGAATTCACCCCTCCACTTT. Its protein product is CASSPGETNSPLHF.